The subject of this entry is one T cell receptor beta chain. This entry belongs to a study of T cell responses to AZD1222 COVID-19 vaccine. Method: immunoSEQ multiplex PCR; TCRdb's copy keeps in-frame clones and lacks some. The data show about 140,000 clones, 90% to 95% seen once. The trim removed 0 bases at V and 6 bases at J, leaving 7 bases unmatched. The CDR3 length is 15 residues. The germline CDR1 and CDR2 sequences are ENHRY and SYGVKD. The chain joins TRBV10-3 to TRBJ2-7; 8 bases line up with TRBD1. This material consisted of peripheral blood, taken 28 days after the second AZD1222 dose. The receptor was derived from an adult who received the AZD1222 COVID-19 vaccine. CDR3 amino acids: CAISESGRGPGEQYF. The CDR3 DNA reads TGTGCCATCAGTGAGTCGGGCAGGGGGCCAGGCGAGCAGTACTTC.